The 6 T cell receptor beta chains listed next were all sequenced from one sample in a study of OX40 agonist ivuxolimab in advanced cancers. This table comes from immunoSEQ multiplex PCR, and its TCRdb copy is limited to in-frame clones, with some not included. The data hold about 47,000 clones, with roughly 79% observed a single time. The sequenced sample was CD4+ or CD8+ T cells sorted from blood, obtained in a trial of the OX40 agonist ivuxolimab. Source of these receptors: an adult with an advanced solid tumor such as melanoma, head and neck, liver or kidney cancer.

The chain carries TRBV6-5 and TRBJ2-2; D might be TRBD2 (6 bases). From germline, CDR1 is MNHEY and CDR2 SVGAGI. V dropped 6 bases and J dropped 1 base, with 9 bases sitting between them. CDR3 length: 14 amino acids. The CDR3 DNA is TGTGCCAGCAGGGGGACTTTGAACACCGGGGAGCTGTTTTTT. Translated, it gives CASRGTLNTGELFF.

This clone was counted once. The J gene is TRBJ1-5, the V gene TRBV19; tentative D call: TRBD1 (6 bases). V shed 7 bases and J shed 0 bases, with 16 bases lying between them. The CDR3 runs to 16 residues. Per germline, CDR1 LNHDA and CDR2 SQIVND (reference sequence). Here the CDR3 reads CASNRGLGYSNQPQHF. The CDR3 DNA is TGTGCCAGTAACCGGGGGCTCGGTTATAGCAATCAGCCCCAGCATTTT.

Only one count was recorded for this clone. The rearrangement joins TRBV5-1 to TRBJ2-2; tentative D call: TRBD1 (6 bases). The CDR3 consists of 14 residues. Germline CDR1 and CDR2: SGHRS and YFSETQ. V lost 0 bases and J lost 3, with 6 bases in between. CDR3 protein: CASSLDRDTGELFF. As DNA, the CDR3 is TGCGCCAGCAGCTTGGACAGGGACACCGGGGAGCTGTTTTTT.

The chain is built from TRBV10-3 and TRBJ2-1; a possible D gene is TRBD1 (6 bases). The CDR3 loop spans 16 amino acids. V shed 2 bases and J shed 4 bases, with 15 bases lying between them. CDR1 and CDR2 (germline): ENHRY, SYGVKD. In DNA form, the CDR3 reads TGTGCCATCAGTGAGGTTGTCGCAGGGGCATACAATGAGCAGTTCTTC. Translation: CAISEVVAGAYNEQFF.

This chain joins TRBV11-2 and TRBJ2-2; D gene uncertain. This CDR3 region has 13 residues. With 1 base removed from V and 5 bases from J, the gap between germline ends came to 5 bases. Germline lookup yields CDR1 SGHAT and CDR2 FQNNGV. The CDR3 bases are TGTGCCAGCAGCTTAGTTGTTACCGGGGAGCTGTTTTTT. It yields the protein CASSLVVTGELFF.

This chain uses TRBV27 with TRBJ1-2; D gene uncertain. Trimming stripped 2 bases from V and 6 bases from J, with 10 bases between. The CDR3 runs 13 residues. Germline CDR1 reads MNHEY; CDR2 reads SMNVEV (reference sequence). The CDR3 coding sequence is TGTGCCAGCAGTTTAGCAGGTCTGAATGGCTACACCTTC. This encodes CASSLAGLNGYTF.